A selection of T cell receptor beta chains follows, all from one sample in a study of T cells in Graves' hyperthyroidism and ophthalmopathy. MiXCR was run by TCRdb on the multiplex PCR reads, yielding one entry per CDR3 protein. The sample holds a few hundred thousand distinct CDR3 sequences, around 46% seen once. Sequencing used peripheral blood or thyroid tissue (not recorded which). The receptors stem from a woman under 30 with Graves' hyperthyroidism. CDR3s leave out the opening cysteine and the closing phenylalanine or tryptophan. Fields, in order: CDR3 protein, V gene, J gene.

ASSLVTSTDTQY	TRBV7-6	TRBJ2-3
ASRLAGNYGYT	TRBV6-5	TRBJ1-2
ASSYSALGTEAF	TRBV6-5	TRBJ1-1
ASSAPPGAGLNQQY	TRBV7-8	TRBJ2-7
ASSQAWGDGEKLF	TRBV4-1	TRBJ1-4
ATSRDSGQGSPYEQY	TRBV15	TRBJ2-7
SVRRMKGSTIY	TRBV29-1	TRBJ1-3
ARRRDRENTEAF	TRBV2	TRBJ1-1
ASRRGGITEAF	TRBV19	TRBJ1-1
ATSRARNTGELF	TRBV15	TRBJ2-2
ASSLDRGGEQY	TRBV12-3/TRBV12-4	TRBJ2-7
ASSPGGAETQY	TRBV18	TRBJ2-5
SVGGLAENYEQY	TRBV20-1	TRBJ2-7
ASSGTEVRVGTEAF	TRBV2	TRBJ1-1
ASSLWGAEPQH	TRBV6-1	TRBJ1-5
ASSEGEARKTQH	TRBV2	TRBJ1-5
ASSQEIGQETQY	TRBV14	TRBJ2-5
ASSLSSGRVDGYT	TRBV7-3	TRBJ1-2
ASTSPRHGGGYEQY	TRBV6-5	TRBJ2-7
ASSLLGQGNGNTIY	TRBV5-1	TRBJ1-3
ASSVSYGDNVLT	TRBV6-6	TRBJ2-6
ATHHHGELF	TRBV12-3/TRBV12-4	TRBJ2-2
ASSLWLTDEQY	TRBV5-1	TRBJ2-7
ASSLSGSSYGYT	TRBV5-1	TRBJ1-2
ASSIGQGGTEAF	TRBV5-1	TRBJ1-1
ASSQGRTVEAF	TRBV4-1	TRBJ1-1
ASKLRGINYGYT	TRBV27	TRBJ1-2
ASSPTSGKFHEQY	TRBV9	TRBJ2-7
SASRSGGETQY	TRBV20-1	TRBJ2-5
ASRRAPGPNSNQPQH	TRBV6-5	TRBJ1-5
SVEETGNYGYT	TRBV29-1	TRBJ1-2
ASSLYLAGETQY	TRBV5-6	TRBJ2-5
AIGAGEDTEA	TRBV10-3	TRBJ2-6
ASSVSSGLEEKLF	TRBV9	TRBJ1-4
SARRQGINYGYT	TRBV20-1	TRBJ1-2
SANRGNQPQH	TRBV20-1	TRBJ1-5
ASSVGQVNTEAF	TRBV9	TRBJ1-1
SARGDTENTEAF	TRBV20-1	TRBJ1-1
ASSFITWGTEDEKLF	TRBV7-6	TRBJ1-4
SAVGGRSNEQF	TRBV29-1	TRBJ2-1
ASSARETGSYGYT	TRBV25-1	TRBJ1-2
ASSEATSGSTDTQY	TRBV2	TRBJ2-3
ASSQQGQGERRSDYGYT	TRBV19	TRBJ1-2
ASSAGRTGVN	TRBV7-8	TRBJ2-5
ASSVREPYEQY	TRBV2	TRBJ2-7
ASSLGLGLAENRDQY	TRBV11-2	TRBJ2-5
SVDGTAGETQY	TRBV29-1	TRBJ2-5
ASSEPGVGTEAF	TRBV2	TRBJ1-1
ASSLTSDEAF	TRBV7-9	TRBJ1-1
ASSFGQQLNTEAF	TRBV5-1	TRBJ1-1
ASSYLLPGRFNEKLF	TRBV6-6	TRBJ1-4
SAGGPRDRV	TRBV20-1	TRBJ1-4
SLGGGGPYEQY	TRBV20-1	TRBJ2-7
SSYGLAGELFNEQY	TRBV29-1	TRBJ2-7
ASSQDLETGDYGYT	TRBV7-3	TRBJ1-2
ASSLGTGGPEETQY	TRBV7-2	TRBJ2-5
SAQSGGYYGYT	TRBV29-1	TRBJ1-2